The 32 T cell receptor beta chains listed next were all sequenced from one sample in a study of T cell repertoires in cytomegalovirus infection (dated by TCRdb to between 2018 and 2021). Antigen specificity for these receptors is unknown. The treatment or condition label here, explained by the study, means: in vitro stimulation with specific CMV peptide epitopes to enrich CMV-specific T cells. Sequencing instrument: Illumina HiSeq 1500. The public reads were reanalyzed by TCRdb: fastp trimming at Q25, MiXCR alignment, in-frame beta chains only. Every CDR3 protein is listed once, alongside the most common genes and DNA of its rows. Within this sample are hundreds of thousands of distinct CDR3 sequences, with 32% of them counted one time only. In total, the top ten clones hold approximately 13% of the sample. Sample: cultured CD8+ T cells from PBMCs, taken from culture after CMV antigen stimulation. These TCRs come from a human donor in good health (CMV status not recorded). Some clones in this sample may be carry-over from other donors' samples.

This clonotype was detected many times. The chain links TRBV10-2 to TRBJ2-3, with 8 bases identical to TRBD1. The CDR3 sequence is 16 residues long. V dropped 7 bases and J dropped 0; count of bases not matched to a gene: 9. Per germline, CDR1 WSHSY and CDR2 SAAADI. The CDR3 coding sequence is TGCGCCAGCAAACCGGCCGGACAGGGAAGCACAGATACGCAGTATTTT. It specifies CASKPAGQGSTDTQYF.

The J gene is TRBJ2-5, the V gene TRBV2; TRBD1 is a possible D gene (6 bases). Germline CDR1 reads SNHLY; CDR2 reads FYNNEI. V was pared by 6 bases and J by 2 bases, with 16 bases between. The CDR3 is made up of 15 amino acids. The CDR3 coding sequence is TGTGCCAGCAGCGACCGGACAGAAACACAAGAGACCCAGTACTTC. It is translated as CASSDRTETQETQYF.

This clonotype was counted many times. CDR3 sequence (DNA): TGTGCCAGCAGAGGGGGAAACTCTTACGAGCAGTACTTC. Translation: CASRGGNSYEQYF. This chain joins TRBV6-1 and TRBJ2-7, with a possible D match to TRBD1 (6 bases). Trimming pared 6 bases from V and 4 bases from J, leaving 13 bases between. The CDR3 has 13 amino acids. CDR1 is MNHNS and CDR2 is SASEGT in the germline V gene.

This chain connects TRBV7-9 to TRBJ2-1; D is ambiguous. The V gene's germline CDR1 is SEHNR and CDR2 FQNEAQ (reference sequence). Trimming removed 5 bases at V and 6 bases at J, with 29 bases between. This CDR3 contains 19 residues. This CDR3 is CASSRRVGPSLNSVNEQFF. CDR3 nucleotide sequence: TGTGCCAGCAGCCGCCGCGTTGGCCCCAGCCTGAATTCTGTCAATGAGCAGTTCTTC.

The sample holds a few counts of this clonotype. The chain carries TRBV27 and TRBJ1-2, with D hard to call. CDR3 size: 15 residues. Trimming removed 3 bases at V and 3 bases at J, with 14 bases between. Germline V CDR1 and CDR2: MNHEY, SMNVEV (reference sequence). DNA for the CDR3: TGTGCCAGCAGTTTCCGAAAGGAGAATTACTATGGCTACACCTTC. Protein: CASSFRKENYYGYTF.

This chain uses TRBV19 with TRBJ1-5; a possible D gene is TRBD1 (5 bases). V was pared by 0 bases and J by 6 bases, with 12 bases between. The germline gives CDR1 LNHDA, CDR2 SQIVND (reference sequence). This CDR3 contains 15 residues. CDR3 in amino acids: CASSIDLRGTQPQHF. The CDR3 coding sequence is TGTGCCAGTAGTATAGATCTGCGGGGGACTCAGCCCCAGCATTTT. Supplemented by reference TRBV19 and TRBJ1-5, the full variable domain reads DGGITQSPKYLFRKEGQNVTLSCEQNLNHDAMYWYRQDPGQGLRLIYYSQIVNDFQKGDIAEGYSVSREKKESFPLTVTSAQKNPTAFYLCASSIDLRGTQPQHFGDGTRLSIL.

The chain links TRBV27 to TRBJ1-5, with no clear D. The CDR3 spans 13 residues. Trimming shortened V by 4 bases and J by 10 bases, and 14 bases separated the two germline ends. Germline CDR1 and CDR2: MNHEY and SMNVEV (reference sequence). Written as DNA, the CDR3 is TGTGCCAGCAGTTCCGGATGGGAGAAACCCCAGCATTTT. Translated, it gives CASSSGWEKPQHF.

This chain links TRBV6-6 with TRBJ2-5; D assignment may be TRBD1 or TRBD2 (6 bases each). This CDR3 has 14 amino acids. The germline gives CDR1 MNHNY, CDR2 SVGAGI (reference sequence). CDR3 bases: TGTGTCGCAAGGAGACGGGGGCGACAAGAGACCCAGTACTTC. Amino acid sequence: CVARRRGRQETQYF.

This chain links TRBV7-4 with TRBJ2-1; 7 nucleotides line up with TRBD1. V shed 5 bases, J shed 7 bases, and the junction held 14 bases outside the gene matches. The CDR3 is 16 amino acids. Per the germline V gene, CDR1 is SGHVT and CDR2 is SQSDAQ. The CDR3 DNA follows: TGTGCCAGCAGCGGCAGACAGGGTTCGACCGGGAATGAGCAGTTCTTC. This encodes CASSGRQGSTGNEQFF.

Only a few counts were recorded for this clonotype. The chain employs TRBV28 and TRBJ1-4, with TRBD1 matching over 7 bases. Germline-derived CDR1 and CDR2 are MDHEN and SYDVKM. The trim removed 10 bases at V and 5 bases at J, leaving 13 bases unmatched. The CDR3 consists of 15 residues. CDR3 bases: TGTGCCACCTACGGTAAAGGGGGCGCGAATGAAAAACTGTTTTTT. Translating gives CATYGKGGANEKLFF.

The V call is TRBV12-3 or TRBV12-4, the J call TRBJ2-5; 7 nucleotides line up with TRBD2. The CDR3 consists of 16 residues. V gave up 5 bases and J gave up 2 bases; unmatched junction bases: 11. The CDR3 DNA sequence: TGTGCCAGCAGTCAGTTAGTTTGGGGGGGGCAAGAGACCCAGTACTTC. It translates to CASSQLVWGGQETQYF.

This clonotype was seen a few times. This sequence joins TRBV6-2 or TRBV6-3 and TRBJ2-2, with 7 bases identical to TRBD2. This CDR3 comprises 14 residues. Trimming at V came to 5 bases and at J to 3 bases, leaving 3 bases not matched to a gene. The germline V gene has CDR1 MNHEY and CDR2 SVGEGT. The CDR3 bases are TGTGCCAGCAGTGATGGACTAGACACCGGGGAGCTGTTTTTT. It codes for CASSDGLDTGELFF.

The chain uses TRBV5-3 and TRBJ1-2; maybe TRBD1 (6 bases). TRBV5-3 is noted as an ORF with a role that remains uncertain. The length of the CDR3 is 14 residues. V dropped 8 bases and J dropped 0 bases, with 14 bases sitting between them. In nucleotides, the CDR3 is TGTGCCAGCAGTTCAGGGGATACTAACTATGGCTACACCTTC. The encoded protein is CASSSGDTNYGYTF.

In its sample, this clonotype was seen a few times. The rearrangement joins TRBV2 to TRBJ1-2, with D unresolved. V lost 1 base and J lost 4, with 4 bases in between. CDR3 size: 12 residues. The germline gives CDR1 SNHLY, CDR2 FYNNEI. CDR3 nucleotides: TGTGCCAGCAGTGAAGATCCCTATGGCTACACCTTC. Translation: CASSEDPYGYTF.

This clonotype turned up a few times. V usage is TRBV7-9 and J usage is TRBJ1-2; D remains unclear. The ends were cut back, 5 bases at V and 3 bases at J, with 10 bases in the middle. Germline-derived CDR1 and CDR2 are SEHNR and FQNEAQ (reference sequence). The CDR3 sequence is 13 residues long. The CDR3 reads CASSARLDYGYTF. DNA for the CDR3: TGTGCCAGCAGCGCCCGTCTGGACTATGGCTACACCTTC.

This clonotype was observed a few times. This may be a read error: a much more frequent sequence differs by one nucleotide. The gene calls are TRBV6-6 and TRBJ1-1, with a tentative D call TRBD1 (5 bases). The CDR3 is 13 amino acids. V was pared by 2 bases and J by 3 bases, with 7 bases between. The germline CDR1 and CDR2 sequences are MNHNY and SVGAGI (reference sequence). The CDR3 here is CASSYGAYTEAFF. The CDR3 DNA follows: TGTGCCAGCAGTTACGGGGCGTACACTGAAGCTTTCTTT.

This clonotype turned up a few times. The gene calls are TRBV6-2 or TRBV6-3 and TRBJ2-1, with 9 bases identical to TRBD2. Trimming took 7 bases from V and 7 from J; bases not matched to a gene: 14. CDR3 length: 16 residues. Germline V gives CDR1 MNHEY, CDR2 SVGEGT. CDR3 DNA: TGTGCCAGCATTATGGGTAGCGGGGGCCTTTCTAATGAGCAGTTCTTC. It translates to CASIMGSGGLSNEQFF.

The CDR3: CASGGVPGTLFDNEQFF. The CDR3 DNA reads as TGTGCCAGCGGCGGAGTCCCCGGGACACTTTTTGACAATGAGCAGTTCTTC. V usage is TRBV2 and J usage is TRBJ2-1; TRBD1 might be the D (6 bases). This CDR3 has 17 amino acids. In germline, CDR1 is SNHLY, CDR2 FYNNEI. The V end was cut by 8 bases, the J end by 5 bases, with 25 bases between.

This chain joins TRBV5-5 and TRBJ2-1, with a tentative D call TRBD1 (5 bases). The germline V gene encodes CDR1 SGHKS and CDR2 YYEKEE (reference sequence). Trimming removed 0 bases from V and 6 bases from J, with 13 bases in between. CDR3 length equals 15 residues. Here the CDR3 reads CASSLALGPGNEQFF. As DNA, the CDR3 is TGTGCCAGCAGCTTGGCCTTGGGGCCGGGCAATGAGCAGTTCTTC.

In its sample, this clonotype was seen a few times. The genes are TRBV2 and TRBJ2-1; 11 bases match TRBD2. This CDR3 contains 16 residues. With 4 bases clipped from V and 8 bases from J, the junction kept 10 bases outside the gene matches. CDR1 is SNHLY and CDR2 is FYNNEI in the germline V gene. The CDR3 sequence is CASSVASGGLDDEQFF. The CDR3 DNA sequence: TGTGCCAGCAGTGTGGCTAGCGGGGGGCTAGATGATGAGCAGTTCTTC.

This chain joins TRBV6-6 and TRBJ1-2; D is possibly TRBD1 (6 bases). Trimming removed 2 bases from V and 7 bases from J, with 11 bases in between. This CDR3 is 13 amino acids long. Germline assignment: CDR1 MNHNY and CDR2 SVGAGI (reference sequence). CDR3 loop: CASSYGGLVGYTF. CDR3 DNA: TGTGCCAGCAGTTACGGGGGCTTGGTTGGCTACACCTTC.

To note about this clonotype: This clone may be a read error of a much larger clone one base away. The rearrangement links TRBV12-3 or TRBV12-4 to TRBJ1-2; the match to TRBD1 covers 8 bases. CDR3 length: 13 residues. The CDR3 DNA follows: TGTGCCAGCAGTCGGACAGGGTCATATGACTACACCTTC. It codes for CASSRTGSYDYTF.

The V and J genes are TRBV7-6 and TRBJ2-1, with D perhaps assigned TRBD1 or TRBD2 (6 bases each). Germline CDR1 reads SGHVS; CDR2 reads FNYEAQ. The CDR3 contains 17 residues. Deletions cut 5 bases from V and 5 bases from J, with 22 bases between. The chain's CDR3 is CASSPLMGGMGHNEQFF. The CDR3 DNA reads TGTGCCAGCAGCCCACTAATGGGGGGCATGGGTCACAATGAGCAGTTCTTC.

Regarding this clonotype: A much larger clone is a single base away; this may be a read error. This chain uses TRBV7-6 with TRBJ2-1, with 10 bases identical to TRBD2. The CDR3 is 14 amino acids. Per germline, CDR1 SGHVS and CDR2 FNYEAQ. CDR3 residues: CVSSLGLAYSEQFF. The CDR3 region has the DNA TGTGTCAGCAGCCTGGGACTAGCGTACAGTGAGCAGTTCTTC.

V gene TRBV20-1 combines with J gene TRBJ2-7, with a weak D call TRBD2 (6 bases). Trimming removed 1 base from V and 3 bases from J, with 16 bases in between. Germline V gene data show CDR1 as DFQATT and CDR2 as SNEGSKA (reference sequence). This CDR3 is 15 amino acids long. CDR3 in amino acids: CSARGEVPGYYEQYV. The CDR3 DNA follows: TGCAGTGCTAGAGGGGAGGTCCCCGGCTACTACGAGCAGTACGTC.

This clonotype was counted at least ten times. The chain links TRBV7-9 to TRBJ1-5, with D possibly matching TRBD1 (5 bases). Germline V gene data show CDR1 as SEHNR and CDR2 as FQNEAQ (reference sequence). Trimming stripped 3 bases from V and 5 bases from J, with 8 bases between. There are 13 residues in the CDR3. The CDR3 bases are TGTGCCAGCAGCTTGGGGGTCGATCAGCCCCAGCATTTT. Amino acids: CASSLGVDQPQHF.

This clonotype came up a few times. The chain uses TRBV11-3 and TRBJ2-1; 8 bases are shared with TRBD1. Trimming removed 1 base from V and 2 bases from J; junction bases left unmatched: 4. CDR3 length: 16 residues. Germline V gene data show CDR1 as SGHNT and CDR2 as YENEEA. The CDR3 DNA reads TGTGCCAGCAGCTTAGCTGGGACAGGCGCCTACAATGAGCAGTTCTTC. This gives the protein CASSLAGTGAYNEQFF.

This clonotype was seen more than once but under ten times. CDR3 in DNA: TGTGCCAGCAGCACGGAAAGCTCCTACAATGAGCAGTTCTTC. It codes for CASSTESSYNEQFF. This rearrangement joins TRBV7-6 to TRBJ2-1; D not resolved. The V end was cut by 5 bases, the J end by 0 bases, with 8 bases between. This CDR3 has 14 residues. Germline CDR1 and CDR2: SGHVS and FNYEAQ. Based on the CDR3 plus reference TRBV7-6 and TRBJ2-1, the full variable domain is GAGVSQSPRYKVTKRGQDVALRCDPISGHVSLYWYRQALGQGPEFLTYFNYEAQQDKSGLPNDRFSAERPEGSISTLTIQRTEQRDSAMYRCASSTESSYNEQFFGPGTRLTVL.

The chain is built from TRBV27 and TRBJ1-4, with 8 nucleotides matching TRBD1. This CDR3 comprises 15 residues. Germline loops: CDR1 MNHEY, CDR2 SMNVEV (reference sequence). V shed 4 bases and J 3 bases; nucleotides not matched to a gene: 4. CDR3 in amino acids: CASSSGGRANEKLFF. As DNA, the CDR3 is TGTGCCAGCAGTTCAGGGGGCAGGGCTAATGAAAAACTGTTTTTT.

This clonotype was recorded a few times. The chain carries TRBV6-6 and TRBJ1-1; the match to TRBD1 covers 9 bases. Germline CDR1 and CDR2: MNHNY and SVGAGI (reference sequence). The CDR3 loop spans 15 amino acids. The ends lost 4 bases at V and 5 bases at J; junction bases unmatched: 8. CDR3 bases: TGTGCCAGCAGTTCCATGGACAGGGGAGAAACTGAAGCTTTCTTT. Amino acids: CASSSMDRGETEAFF.

CDR3 region: CASSLALVGTAGANVLTF. CDR3 DNA sequence: TGTGCCAGCAGCTTAGCGCTCGTGGGGACGGCTGGGGCCAACGTCCTGACTTTC. The chain recombines TRBV7-6 with TRBJ2-6, with D possibly called TRBD1 or TRBD2 (5 bases each). This CDR3 contains 18 residues. V was shortened by 0 bases and J by 2 bases, with 14 bases between the two germline ends. Looked up from germline, CDR1 is SGHVS and CDR2 is FNYEAQ.

The rearrangement uses TRBV4-1 and TRBJ2-1; TRBD1 aligns across 8 bases. This CDR3 spans 16 amino acids. The V gene's germline CDR1 is MGHRA and CDR2 YSYEKL. Trimming cost V 4 bases and J 6 bases; bases outside gene matches: 11. CDR3 in DNA: TGCGCCAGCAGCCTCCCTCCCGGACAGGGAGGCAATGAGCAGTTCTTC. This sequence encodes CASSLPPGQGGNEQFF.